A selection of T cell receptor beta chains follows, all from one sample in a study of blood T cell repertoires in COVID-19. Profiling relied on immunoSEQ multiplex PCR, and the TCRdb table lists in-frame clones only, not all of them. The table has about 150,000 clones, 88% seen once; the top ten hold roughly a tenth. Sequencing input: peripheral blood. These receptors originate from a man aged 55 to 69 with active or convalescent COVID-19. CDR3s include the opening cysteine and the closing phenylalanine or tryptophan.

>TRBJ1-3|TRBV11-2
CASSSFSGNTIYF
>TRBJ2-1|TRBV7-2
CASSLGRHRLAANEQFF
>TRBJ2-2|TRBV11-3
CASSSVRTVGELFF
>TRBJ1-2|TRBV6-5
CASSYSGQGYGYTF
>TRBJ2-7|TRBV19
CASSNMEGYEQYF
>TRBJ2-4|TRBV19
CASSIRRGNIQYF
>TRBJ1-2|TRBV24-1
CATSDVDRLTF
>TRBJ2-1|TRBV6-2/TRBV6-3
CASSYTLSTSGSSYNEQFF
>TRBJ2-7|TRBV20-1
CSAFRPYEQYF
>TRBJ1-5|TRBV6-5
CASSPGTGTYQPQHF
>TRBJ1-1|TRBV28
CASSIDRGDTEAFF
>TRBJ2-3|TRBV19
CASSIGQGTDTQYF
>TRBJ2-6|TRBV27
CASSLSSRVASGANVLTF
>TRBJ2-7|TRBV18
CASSPLTGSDRSYEQYF
>TRBJ1-1|TRBV27
CASSSQGRINTEAFF
>TRBJ1-1|TRBV5-1
CASSGARVNTEAFF
>TRBJ2-1|TRBV30
CAWSRASAHYNEQFF
>TRBJ2-7|TRBV18
CASSPRSRGQGVPRYEQYF
>TRBJ2-2|TRBV24-1
CATSGPGQSTSGATGELFF
>TRBJ1-3|TRBV6-6
CASTEDRGGNTIYF
>TRBJ1-5|TRBV28
CASSMGGDVQPQHF
>TRBJ2-7|TRBV6-5
CASSYTGDEQYF
>TRBJ2-7|TRBV28
CASQGGLYEQYF
>TRBJ1-1|TRBV5-6
CASSHRPGTTEAFF
>TRBJ2-5|TRBV18
CASSPPTGGSGVTQYF
>TRBJ2-1|TRBV18
CASSPLASVSYNEQFF
>TRBJ2-5|TRBV21-1
CASSTGQGARETQYF
>TRBJ2-1|TRBV9
CASSVVGVPSSYNEQFF
>TRBJ2-3|TRBV25-1
CASRKPGESTDTQYF
>TRBJ2-1|TRBV24-1
CATSDPTSGTNEQFF
>TRBJ2-1|TRBV2
CASSVGQGPNNEQFF
>TRBJ2-1|TRBV5-1
CASSELAGGPHEQFF
>TRBJ2-5|TRBV18
CASSASTGGLETQYF
>TRBJ2-4|TRBV10-1
CASSESTVGIQYF
>TRBJ1-1|TRBV7-9
CASSLVGSDTEAFF
>TRBJ1-1|TRBV7-2
CASSEASGNTEAFF
>TRBJ1-4|TRBV11-2
CASSSAGGGVNEKLFF
>TRBJ1-1|TRBV7-9
CASLRRTGDTEAFF
>TRBJ2-3|TRBV24-1
CATSASSDRGGTDTQYF
>TRBJ1-3|TRBV7-2
CASSRGGAGNTIYF
>TRBJ1-2|TRBV7-9
CASSRLAGGRGYTF
>TRBJ2-7|TRBV6-6
CASSPRGSSSYEQYF
>TRBJ2-5|TRBV28
CASSLVAERPGETQYF
>TRBJ1-5|TRBV2
CASTRVGNQPQHF
>TRBJ2-7|TRBV9
CASSLGLAGGSYEQYF
>TRBJ2-5|TRBV30
CAWSLLTGFQETQYF
>TRBJ2-3|TRBV7-9
CASSLQGGLHTDTQYF
>TRBJ2-7|TRBV5-1
CASSQVNGQGLEEQYF
>TRBJ2-7|TRBV29-1
CSVEVVGTSGRYEQYF
>TRBJ2-7|TRBV4-1
CASSQAVGDRYEQYF
>TRBJ1-5|TRBV7-6
CASSLGPAGQPQHF
>TRBJ2-2|TRBV28
CASSLSATTHTGELFF
>TRBJ2-7|TRBV27
CASSLKDTGYEQYF